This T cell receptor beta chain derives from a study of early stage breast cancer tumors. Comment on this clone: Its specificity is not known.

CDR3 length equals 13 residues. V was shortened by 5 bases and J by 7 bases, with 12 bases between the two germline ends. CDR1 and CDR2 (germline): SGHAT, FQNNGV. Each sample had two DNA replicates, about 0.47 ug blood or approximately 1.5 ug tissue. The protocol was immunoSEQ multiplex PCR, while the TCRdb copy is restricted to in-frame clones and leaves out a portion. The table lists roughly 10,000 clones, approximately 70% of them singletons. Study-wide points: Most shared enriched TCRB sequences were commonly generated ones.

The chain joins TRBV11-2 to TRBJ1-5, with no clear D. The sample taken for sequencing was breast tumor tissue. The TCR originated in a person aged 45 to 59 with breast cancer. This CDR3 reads CASSLSQQQPQHF. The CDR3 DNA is TGTGCCAGCAGCCTCTCCCAGCAGCAGCCCCAGCATTTT.